This T cell receptor (beta chain) came from a study of blood T cell repertoires in COVID-19. The wider study: Material from acute and convalescent COVID-19 was sourced from the United States, Italy and Spain. From T cells, B-cell-depleted T cells, or PBMCs came the material, which was cDNA or gDNA.

The V gene's germline CDR1 is SEHNR and CDR2 FQNEAQ (reference sequence). V was cut by 2 bases and J by 7 bases, with 9 bases left in between. This CDR3 spans 13 amino acids. Only in-frame clones appear in the TCRdb table, and some are missing; sequencing was by immunoSEQ multiplex PCR. The sample includes 300,000 to 350,000 clones, roughly 88% of them seen just once. Sequenced input: peripheral blood. The TCR originated in a woman between 25 and 40 years old with COVID-19, enrolled during active disease. V and J are TRBV7-9 and TRBJ1-5; D perhaps matches TRBD1 (5 bases). In DNA form, the CDR3 reads TGTGCCAGCAGCTTATCAAGGGGCCAGCCCCAGCATTTT. This sequence encodes CASSLSRGQPQHF.